Following are 31 T cell receptor beta chains from one sample sequenced in a study of blood T cell repertoires in COVID-19. The table came from immunoSEQ multiplex PCR; TCRdb's copy has only in-frame clones and leaves some out. The sample shows under 300,000 clones, nearly 90% of them seen only once. The specimen sequenced was peripheral blood. The receptor source for this set is a woman aged 60-70 years with COVID-19, enrolled during active disease.

V usage is TRBV7-2 and J usage is TRBJ2-5; 7 bases are a match to TRBD2. The CDR3 is 18 residues long. Germline V gene lookup returns CDR1 SGHTA and CDR2 FQGNSA. With 2 bases clipped from V and 2 bases from J, the junction kept 14 bases outside the gene matches. The chain's CDR3 is CASSLMGRASGPQETQYF. CDR3 sequence (DNA): TGTGCCAGCAGCTTAATGGGGAGGGCTAGCGGTCCTCAAGAGACCCAGTACTTC. Full variable domain (remainder filled in from reference TRBV7-2 and TRBJ2-5): GAGVSQSPSNKVTEKGKDVELRCDPISGHTALYWYRQSLGQGLEFLIYFQGNSAPDKSGLPSDRFSAERTGGSVSTLTIQRTQQEDSAVYLCASSLMGRASGPQETQYFGPGTRLLVL.

The chain is built from TRBV4-1 and TRBJ1-2; 9 nucleotides agree with TRBD1. V shed 5 bases and J 6 bases; nucleotides not matched to a gene: 10. Germline V gene data show CDR1 as MGHRA and CDR2 as YSYEKL. CDR3 length: 15 residues. The CDR3 region has the DNA TGCGCCAGCAGCAAGGGACAGGGCAACAAGGATGGCTACACCTTC. Translating it yields CASSKGQGNKDGYTF.

The genes are TRBV6-6 and TRBJ1-4, with D maybe TRBD1 (6 bases). CDR3 length: 15 amino acids. V lost 6 bases to trimming and J lost 8 bases, with 19 bases between them. Germline assignment: CDR1 MNHNY and CDR2 SVGAGI (reference sequence). The CDR3 DNA sequence: TGTGCCAGCAGGGACTCGGGACAAGGAAGAGAAAAACTGTTTTTT. Protein product: CASRDSGQGREKLFF.

V is TRBV21-1 and J is TRBJ1-2; the table calls TRBD1, which could not be checked here. TRBV21-1 is classified as a pseudogene. This CDR3 is 14 amino acids long. CDR3 protein: CASSKCAQIYGYTF. The CDR3 DNA reads TGTGCCAGCAGCAAATGTGCTCAGATCTATGGCTACACCTTC.

The chain joins TRBV12-3 or TRBV12-4 to TRBJ2-7; D unresolved. Trimming stripped 8 bases from V and 1 base from J, with 6 bases between. There are 11 residues in the CDR3. CDR3 DNA sequence: TGTGCCAGCCCTAATTCCTACGAGCAGTACTTC. Its translation: CASPNSYEQYF.

The CDR3 spells CASSYSTGFEQYF. The DNA for the CDR3 is TGTGCCAGCAGTTACTCGACTGGGTTCGAGCAGTACTTC. The chain recombines TRBV6-2 or TRBV6-3 with TRBJ2-7; D remains unclear. The CDR3 extends over 13 amino acids. Looked up from germline, CDR1 is MNHEY and CDR2 is SVGEGT. V was pared by 0 bases and J by 6 bases, with 9 bases between.

The V gene is TRBV18, the J gene TRBJ1-1, with D perhaps matching TRBD1 (5 bases). The V gene lost 7 bases and the J gene lost 4 bases, with 19 bases spanning the gap. The CDR3 is 15 amino acids. From germline, CDR1 is KGHSH and CDR2 LQKENI. The CDR3 sequence is CASLGGTRSGTEAFF. The DNA of the CDR3 is TGTGCCAGCTTGGGGGGGACGCGATCCGGCACTGAAGCTTTCTTT. Based on the CDR3 plus reference TRBV18 and TRBJ1-1, the full variable domain is NAGVMQNPRHLVRRRGQEARLRCSPMKGHSHVYWYRQLPEEGLKFMVYLQKENIIDESGMPKERFSAEFPKEGPSILRIQQVVRGDSAAYFCASLGGTRSGTEAFFGQGTRLTVV.

The V and J genes are TRBV7-9 and TRBJ1-1, with a weak D call TRBD1 (5 bases). Germline CDR1 SEHNR, CDR2 FQNEAQ (reference sequence). Trimming pared 6 bases from V and 4 bases from J, leaving 12 bases between. The CDR3 contains 13 residues. As DNA, the CDR3 is TGTGCCAGCAGTTCTAGGGGTACCACTGAAGCTTTCTTT. As protein: CASSSRGTTEAFF. The whole variable domain, filled in from reference TRBV7-9 and TRBJ1-1, reads DTGVSQNPRHKITKRGQNVTFRCDPISEHNRLYWYRQTLGQGPEFLTYFQNEAQLEKSRLLSDRFSAERPKGSFSTLEIQRTEQGDSAMYLCASSSRGTTEAFFGQGTRLTVV.

The J gene is TRBJ1-1, the V gene TRBV9, with D hard to call. CDR3 length: 14 residues. Per the germline V gene, CDR1 is SGDLS and CDR2 is YYNGEE. With 0 bases removed from V and 3 bases from J, the gap between germline ends came to 9 bases. The CDR3 DNA follows: TGTGCCAGCAGCGTAGGGTGGGGAGACACTGAAGCTTTCTTT. This translates into CASSVGWGDTEAFF.

The chain carries TRBV7-2 and TRBJ2-7, with 8 bases aligning to TRBD1. This CDR3 spans 14 amino acids. V lost 5 bases to trimming and J lost 6 bases; unmatched junction nucleotides: 9. Looked up from germline, CDR1 is SGHTA and CDR2 is FQGNSA. In DNA form, the CDR3 reads TGTGCCAGCAGCGTAATGGGGACAGGATCCGAGCAGTACTTC. Amino acids: CASSVMGTGSEQYF.

The J gene is TRBJ2-2, the V gene TRBV5-8, with 8 bases that match TRBD2. J gave up 6 bases and V 3 bases, and 7 bases lay outside the gene matches. CDR3 length: 15 amino acids. Germline CDR1 and CDR2: SGHTS and YDEGEE. The CDR3 reads CASSSSGLASGELFF. The CDR3 DNA is TGTGCCAGCAGCTCATCCGGACTAGCATCCGGGGAGCTGTTTTTT.

This clone has just a few counts. The chain has TRBV19 and TRBJ2-1, with D possibly being TRBD2 (5 bases). Germline CDR1 and CDR2: LNHDA and SQIVND (reference sequence). The ends were cut back, 7 bases at V and 11 bases at J, with 21 bases in the middle. CDR3 length: 14 residues. CDR3 bases: TGTGCCAGTAACCCGGACCCGGCTAGCTTTAAGCAGTTCTTC. This translates into CASNPDPASFKQFF.

V gene TRBV4-3 combines with J gene TRBJ2-7; the match to TRBD2 covers 10 bases. From germline, CDR1 is LGHNA and CDR2 YSLEER. With 3 bases clipped from V and 2 bases from J, the junction kept 4 bases outside the gene matches. The CDR3 totals 15 residues. CDR3 in DNA: TGCGCCAGCAGCCAGGGACTAGCGAAGACCTACGAGCAGTACTTC. It translates to CASSQGLAKTYEQYF.

CDR3 coding DNA: TGCGCCAGCGGGAGGGACAGGGGTGAAGCTTTCTTT. It codes for CASGRDRGEAFF. The chain links TRBV5-1 to TRBJ1-1; 10 bases match TRBD1. CDR1 and CDR2 from the germline V gene are SGHRS and YFSETQ. V lost 7 bases and J lost 7; bases outside the gene matches: 4. The CDR3 consists of 12 residues.

The chain employs TRBV4-1 and TRBJ1-4; weak D call: TRBD1 (6 bases). The germline V gene has CDR1 MGHRA and CDR2 YSYEKL. Trimming cost V 1 base and J 0 bases, with 15 bases left between them. The CDR3 extends over 18 amino acids. The CDR3 nucleotides are TGCGCCAGCAGCCAAGTTGGGGGCTATCTGGCAACTAATGAAAAACTGTTTTTT. Protein product: CASSQVGGYLATNEKLFF.

The V gene is TRBV7-3, the J gene TRBJ1-6, with D unresolved. The V gene lost 2 bases and the J gene lost 7 bases, with 6 bases spanning the gap. The CDR3 has 13 residues. Germline CDR1 SGHTA, CDR2 FQGTGA. The CDR3, as DNA: TGTGCCAGCAGCTTATCCATGAATTCACCCCTCCACTTT. It yields the protein CASSLSMNSPLHF.

The chain links TRBV7-2 to TRBJ2-5; tentative D call: TRBD1 (5 bases). Between the trimmed V and J ends, which lost 1 base and 5 bases, there was a span of 11 bases. Germline V gene lookup returns CDR1 SGHTA and CDR2 FQGNSA. This CDR3 comprises 14 residues. This chain's CDR3 is CASSLVRGRETQYF. The DNA for the CDR3 is TGTGCCAGCAGCTTAGTTAGGGGTCGGGAGACCCAGTACTTC.

This clone was seen more than once but under ten times. CDR3 sequence (DNA): TGTGCCAGTTCAGAGACAGGGGGCGCGGGTGGCTACACCTTC. It specifies CASSETGGAGGYTF. The chain couples TRBV19 to TRBJ1-2, with TRBD1 matching over 10 bases. This CDR3 region has 14 residues. From germline, CDR1 is LNHDA and CDR2 SQIVND (reference sequence). V was clipped by 8 bases and J by 7 bases; unmatched bases: 10.

The chain joins TRBV5-8 to TRBJ2-1; D is uncertain. Trimming took off 2 bases at V and 6 bases at J, with 18 bases between the two ends. This CDR3 contains 16 residues. CDR1 and CDR2 from the germline V gene are SGHTS and YDEGEE. The CDR3 nucleotides read TGTGCCAGCAGCTTCGATTTTAGCCCTATTGTCAATGAGCAGTTCTTC. Its translation: CASSFDFSPIVNEQFF.

The chain combines TRBV9 with TRBJ2-3; weak D call: TRBD1 (6 bases). Germline V gives CDR1 SGDLS, CDR2 YYNGEE. V lost 4 bases, J lost 2 bases, and 14 bases lay in between. The CDR3 runs to 15 residues. The CDR3 spells CASSQVGALTDTQYF. The CDR3 DNA follows: TGTGCCAGCAGCCAGGTGGGGGCGCTCACAGATACGCAGTATTTT.

The chain uses TRBV10-3 and TRBJ2-1; 10 bases fit TRBD1. The CDR3 has 14 amino acids. J gave up 8 bases and V 6 bases, and 7 bases lay outside the gene matches. The V gene's germline CDR1 is ENHRY and CDR2 SYGVKD. The CDR3 region has the DNA TGTGCCATCAGACCCGGGACAGGGGTGGATGAGCAGTTCTTC. Translating it yields CAIRPGTGVDEQFF.

The chain recombines TRBV27 with TRBJ1-5; 8 bases agree with TRBD1. The CDR3 consists of 15 residues. CDR1 and CDR2 (germline): MNHEY, SMNVEV (reference sequence). The ends lost 5 bases at V and 4 bases at J; junction bases unmatched: 7. The CDR3 coding sequence is TGTGCCAGCAGTAAGGACAGGGTCGCGAATCAGCCCCAGCATTTT. It yields the protein CASSKDRVANQPQHF.

This chain links TRBV5-1 with TRBJ2-3, with TRBD1 identical over 8 bases. CDR1 and CDR2 from the germline V gene are SGHRS and YFSETQ. V gave up 4 bases and J gave up 8 bases; unmatched junction bases: 15. The CDR3 is made up of 16 amino acids. CDR3 in amino acids: CASSPTRTGDRGTQYF. CDR3 DNA: TGCGCCAGCAGCCCGACCAGGACAGGCGACAGGGGTACGCAGTATTTT.

J is TRBJ2-2 and V is TRBV7-6; maybe TRBD2 (7 bases). Per the germline V gene, CDR1 is SGHVS and CDR2 is FNYEAQ. V lost 1 base to trimming and J lost 4 bases, with 10 bases between them. This CDR3 is built from 15 residues. The CDR3 reads CASSLEGGATGELFF. The DNA for the CDR3 is TGTGCCAGCAGCTTAGAGGGGGGGGCCACCGGGGAGCTGTTTTTT.

The rearrangement joins TRBV2 to TRBJ2-1, with 7 nucleotides matching TRBD1. Germline trimming cut 6 bases from V and 0 bases from J; bases unmatched to any gene: 8. Germline lookup yields CDR1 SNHLY and CDR2 FYNNEI. CDR3 size: 16 residues. This chain's CDR3 is CASRTPGQPSYNEQFF. As DNA, the CDR3 is TGTGCCAGCAGGACGCCGGGACAGCCCTCCTACAATGAGCAGTTCTTC.

V is TRBV6-1 and J is TRBJ1-5; D gene unclear. CDR1 is MNHNS and CDR2 is SASEGT in the germline V gene. The CDR3 runs 12 residues. Between the trimmed V and J ends, which lost 2 bases and 6 bases, there was a span of 5 bases. CDR3 region: CASSESGQPQHF. The CDR3 DNA follows: TGTGCCAGCAGTGAATCCGGTCAGCCCCAGCATTTT.

The chain links TRBV5-1 to TRBJ1-2, with a tentative D call TRBD1 (5 bases). The germline CDR1 and CDR2 sequences are SGHRS and YFSETQ. V gave up 7 bases and J gave up 2 bases, with 12 bases separating them. The CDR3 has 13 amino acids. The CDR3 reads CASSREGNYGYTF. Here the CDR3 DNA reads TGCGCCAGCTCCCGGGAGGGGAACTATGGCTACACCTTC.

The V gene is TRBV29-1, the J gene TRBJ2-5, with a tentative D call TRBD2 (6 bases). CDR3 length: 14 amino acids. The germline CDR1 and CDR2 sequences are SQVTM and ANQGSEA. V was cut by 0 bases and J by 5 bases, with 13 bases left in between. This CDR3 reads CSVEEIEGTETQYF. CDR3 sequence (DNA): TGCAGCGTTGAAGAAATTGAGGGGACTGAGACCCAGTACTTC.

Written as DNA, the CDR3 is TGTGCCAGCAGCTTAATGTTGCGACAGGGCTACAATGAGCAGTTCTTC. As protein: CASSLMLRQGYNEQFF. The chain is built from TRBV7-3 and TRBJ2-1; 7 nucleotides align to TRBD1. The CDR3 is 16 amino acids. Germline V CDR1 and CDR2: SGHTA, FQGTGA. V lost 1 base to trimming and J lost 3 bases; unmatched junction nucleotides: 6.

The gene calls are TRBV9 and TRBJ1-4, with 9 bases fitting TRBD1. J was trimmed by 3 bases and V by 5 bases; bases with no gene match: 2. This CDR3 contains 14 residues. Germline CDR1 reads SGDLS; CDR2 reads YYNGEE. The DNA of the CDR3 is TGTGCCAGCAGTGGGACAGGGTCTAATGAAAAACTGTTTTTT. Amino acids: CASSGTGSNEKLFF.

This chain links TRBV30 with TRBJ1-5; D is perhaps TRBD1 (5 bases). This CDR3 has 15 residues. The ends were cut back, 2 bases at V and 0 bases at J, with 11 bases in the middle. CDR1 and CDR2 (germline): GTSNPN, SVGIG (reference sequence). The CDR3 here is CAWSRRGYSNQPQHF. The CDR3 DNA reads TGTGCCTGGAGTCGACGGGGGTATAGCAATCAGCCCCAGCATTTT.